The clone carrying this T cell receptor (beta chain) has just one count. Its antigen remains unknown. A second PCR, run for about 7 to 12 cycles, used a sample-barcoded 5' primer plus a J-beta primer mix. TCRdb re-analysed the 5' RACE reads in MiXCR, keeping a single row per CDR3 protein. The data show about 1,600,000 distinct CDR3 sequences, roughly 40% seen once. This entry comes from a study of blood T cells in healthy people across ages. Study-wide context: About one barcoded TCR beta cDNA was captured per two T cells. General study findings and limits: The percentage of naive T cells correlated strongly with TCR beta diversity. Roughly linear declines in TCR beta diversity per million T cells occurred with age. Long-lived donors carried more naive CD4+ cells and greater diversity than aged donors.

What was sequenced was blood. The sequence derives from a woman aged 18-29 years in good health.

CDR3 in amino acids: CASSLDTSGLYEQYF. The CDR3 coding sequence is TGCGCCAGCAGCTTGGATACTAGCGGTCTCTACGAGCAGTACTTC. This chain joins TRBV5-1 and TRBJ2-4; 8 bases line up with TRBD2. The DNA end favors TRBJ2-7, so the J call may be wrong. This CDR3 is 15 amino acids long. Germline lookup yields CDR1 SGHRS and CDR2 YFSETQ.